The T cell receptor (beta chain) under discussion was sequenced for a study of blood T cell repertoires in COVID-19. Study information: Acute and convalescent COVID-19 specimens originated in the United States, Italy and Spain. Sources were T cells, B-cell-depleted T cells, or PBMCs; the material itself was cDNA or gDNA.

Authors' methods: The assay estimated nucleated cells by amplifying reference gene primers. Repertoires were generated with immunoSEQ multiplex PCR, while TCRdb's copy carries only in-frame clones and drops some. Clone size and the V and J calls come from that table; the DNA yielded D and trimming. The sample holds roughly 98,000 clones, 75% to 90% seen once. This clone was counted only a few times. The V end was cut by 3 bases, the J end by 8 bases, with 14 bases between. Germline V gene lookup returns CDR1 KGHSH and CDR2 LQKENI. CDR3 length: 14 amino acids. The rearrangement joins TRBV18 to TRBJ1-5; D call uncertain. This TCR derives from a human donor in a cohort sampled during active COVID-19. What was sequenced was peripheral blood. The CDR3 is CASSPRLTGEPQHF. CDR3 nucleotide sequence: TGTGCCAGCTCACCGAGACTGACCGGGGAGCCCCAGCATTTT.